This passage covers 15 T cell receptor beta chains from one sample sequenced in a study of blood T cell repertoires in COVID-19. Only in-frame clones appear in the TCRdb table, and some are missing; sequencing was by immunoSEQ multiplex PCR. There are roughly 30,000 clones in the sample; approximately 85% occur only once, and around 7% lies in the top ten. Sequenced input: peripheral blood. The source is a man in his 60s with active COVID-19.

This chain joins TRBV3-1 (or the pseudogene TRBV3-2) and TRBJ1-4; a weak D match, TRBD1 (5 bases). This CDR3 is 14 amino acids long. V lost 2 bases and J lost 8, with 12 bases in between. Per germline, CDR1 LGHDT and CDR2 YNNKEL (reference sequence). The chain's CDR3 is CASSQRSGGEKLFF. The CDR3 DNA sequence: TGTGCCAGCAGCCAACGGTCTGGGGGGGAAAAACTGTTTTTT.

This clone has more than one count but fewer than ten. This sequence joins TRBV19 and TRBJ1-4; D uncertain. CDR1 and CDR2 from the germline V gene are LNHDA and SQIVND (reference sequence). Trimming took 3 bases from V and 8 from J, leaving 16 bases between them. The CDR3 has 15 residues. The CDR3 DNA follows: TGTGCCAGTAGTATTGGAGGGCCGAGTGGGGAAAAACTGTTTTTT. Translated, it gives CASSIGGPSGEKLFF.

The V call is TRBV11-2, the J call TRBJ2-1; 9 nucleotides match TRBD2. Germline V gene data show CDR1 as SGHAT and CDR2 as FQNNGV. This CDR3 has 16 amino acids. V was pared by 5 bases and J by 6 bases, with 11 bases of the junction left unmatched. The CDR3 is CASSPRLAGAGNEQFF. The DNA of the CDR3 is TGTGCCAGCAGCCCGAGGTTAGCGGGAGCTGGCAATGAGCAGTTCTTC. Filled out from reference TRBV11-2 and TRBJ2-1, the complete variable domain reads EAGVAQSPRYKIIEKRQSVAFWCNPISGHATLYWYQQILGQGPKLLIQFQNNGVVDDSQLPKDRFSAERLKGVDSTLKIQPAKLEDSAVYLCASSPRLAGAGNEQFFGPGTRLTVL.

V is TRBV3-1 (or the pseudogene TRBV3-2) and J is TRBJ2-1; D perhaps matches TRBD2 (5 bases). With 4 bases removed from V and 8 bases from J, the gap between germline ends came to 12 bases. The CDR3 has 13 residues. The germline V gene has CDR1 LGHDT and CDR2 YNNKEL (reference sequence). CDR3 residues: CASSLLGGHEQFF. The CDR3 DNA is TGTGCCAGCAGCCTCCTCGGCGGGCATGAGCAGTTCTTC.

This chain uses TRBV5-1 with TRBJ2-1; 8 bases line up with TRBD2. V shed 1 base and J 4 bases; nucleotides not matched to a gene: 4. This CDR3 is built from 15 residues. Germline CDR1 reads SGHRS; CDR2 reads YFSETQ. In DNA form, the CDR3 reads TGCGCCAGCAGCTTGAGCGGGAGAACTTACAATGAGCAGTTCTTC. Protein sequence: CASSLSGRTYNEQFF.

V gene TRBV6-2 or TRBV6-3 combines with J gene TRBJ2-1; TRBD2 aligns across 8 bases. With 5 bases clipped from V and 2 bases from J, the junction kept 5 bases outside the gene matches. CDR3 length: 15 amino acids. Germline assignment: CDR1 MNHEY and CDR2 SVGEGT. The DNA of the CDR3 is TGTGCCAGCAGTGAGGAACTAGCGGCCTACAATGAGCAGTTCTTC. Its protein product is CASSEELAAYNEQFF.

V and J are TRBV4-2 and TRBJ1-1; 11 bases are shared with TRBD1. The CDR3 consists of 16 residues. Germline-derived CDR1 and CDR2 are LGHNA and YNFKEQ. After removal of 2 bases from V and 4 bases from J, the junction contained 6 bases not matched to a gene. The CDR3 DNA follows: TGTGCCAGCAGCCAACCACCCGGGACAGGGGGCACTGAAGCTTTCTTT. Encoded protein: CASSQPPGTGGTEAFF.

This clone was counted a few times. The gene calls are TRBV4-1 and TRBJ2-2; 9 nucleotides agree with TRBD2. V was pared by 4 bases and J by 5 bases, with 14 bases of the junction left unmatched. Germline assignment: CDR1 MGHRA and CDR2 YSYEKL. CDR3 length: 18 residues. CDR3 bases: TGCGCCAGCAGCCGAATCATGGGGCTAGCGGGACCGACCGGGGAGCTGTTTTTT. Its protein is CASSRIMGLAGPTGELFF.

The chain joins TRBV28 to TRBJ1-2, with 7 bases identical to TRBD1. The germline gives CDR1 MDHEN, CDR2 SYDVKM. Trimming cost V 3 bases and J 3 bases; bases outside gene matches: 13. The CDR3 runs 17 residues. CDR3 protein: CASSFSAYEGAHYGYTF. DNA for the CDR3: TGTGCCAGCAGTTTTTCGGCTTACGAGGGGGCCCACTATGGCTACACCTTC.

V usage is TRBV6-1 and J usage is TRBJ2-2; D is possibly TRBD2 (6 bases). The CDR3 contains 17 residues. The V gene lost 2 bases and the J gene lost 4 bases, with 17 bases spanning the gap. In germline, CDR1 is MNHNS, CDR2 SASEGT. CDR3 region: CASSEFAGGLSTGELFF. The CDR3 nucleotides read TGTGCCAGCAGTGAATTCGCTGGTGGACTAAGCACCGGGGAGCTGTTTTTT.

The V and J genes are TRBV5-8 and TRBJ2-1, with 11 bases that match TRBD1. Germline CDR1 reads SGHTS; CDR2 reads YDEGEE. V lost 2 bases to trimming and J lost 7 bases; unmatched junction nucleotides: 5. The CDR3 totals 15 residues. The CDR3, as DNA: TGTGCCAGCAGCTTAGGACAGGGGGCAGTTAATGAGCAGTTCTTC. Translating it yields CASSLGQGAVNEQFF.

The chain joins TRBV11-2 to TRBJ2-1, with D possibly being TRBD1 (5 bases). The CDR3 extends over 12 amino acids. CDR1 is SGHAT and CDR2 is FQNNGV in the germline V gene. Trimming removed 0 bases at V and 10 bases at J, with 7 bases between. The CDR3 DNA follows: TGTGCCAGCAGCTTAGATAGGGGCGAGCAGTTCTTC. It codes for CASSLDRGEQFF.

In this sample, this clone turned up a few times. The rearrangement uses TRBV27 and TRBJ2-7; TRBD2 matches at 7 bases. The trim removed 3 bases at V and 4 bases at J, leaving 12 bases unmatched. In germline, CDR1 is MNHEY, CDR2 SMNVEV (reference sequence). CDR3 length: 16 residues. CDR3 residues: CASSFSTGTIIYEQYF. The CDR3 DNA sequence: TGTGCCAGCAGTTTCAGTACCGGGACTATCATTTACGAGCAGTACTTC.

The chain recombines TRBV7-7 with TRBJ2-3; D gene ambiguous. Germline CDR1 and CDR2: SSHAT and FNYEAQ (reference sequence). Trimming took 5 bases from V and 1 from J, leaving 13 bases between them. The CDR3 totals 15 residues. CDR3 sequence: CASSASETRTDTQYF. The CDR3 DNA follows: TGTGCCAGCAGCGCCAGCGAAACCCGCACAGATACGCAGTATTTT.

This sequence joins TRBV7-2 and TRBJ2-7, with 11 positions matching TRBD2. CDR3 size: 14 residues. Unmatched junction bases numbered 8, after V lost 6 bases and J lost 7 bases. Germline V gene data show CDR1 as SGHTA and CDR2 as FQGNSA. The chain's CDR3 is CASRHSGRGVEQYF. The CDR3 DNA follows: TGTGCCAGCAGACATAGCGGGAGGGGCGTGGAGCAGTACTTC.